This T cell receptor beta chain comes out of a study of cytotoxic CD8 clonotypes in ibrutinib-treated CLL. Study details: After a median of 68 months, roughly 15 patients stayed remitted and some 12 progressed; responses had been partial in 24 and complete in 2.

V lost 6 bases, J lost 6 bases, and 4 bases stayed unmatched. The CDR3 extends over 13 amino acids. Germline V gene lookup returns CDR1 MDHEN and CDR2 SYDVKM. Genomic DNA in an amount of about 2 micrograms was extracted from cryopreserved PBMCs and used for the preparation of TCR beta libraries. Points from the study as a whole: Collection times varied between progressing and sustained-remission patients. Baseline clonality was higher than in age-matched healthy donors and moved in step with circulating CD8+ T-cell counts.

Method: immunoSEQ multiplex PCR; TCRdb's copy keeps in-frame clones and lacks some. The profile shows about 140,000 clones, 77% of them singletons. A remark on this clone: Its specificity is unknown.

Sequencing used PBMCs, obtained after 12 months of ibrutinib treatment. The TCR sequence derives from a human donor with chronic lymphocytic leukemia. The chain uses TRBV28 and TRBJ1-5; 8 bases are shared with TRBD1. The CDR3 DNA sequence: TGTGCCAGCAGCCTCAGGGGGCTTCAGCCCCAGCATTTT. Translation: CASSLRGLQPQHF.